This T cell receptor beta chain was documented in a study of T cells in Graves' hyperthyroidism and ophthalmopathy. About the research overall: Peripheral blood was obtained at initial diagnosis, preceding any treatment. General observations from the study: The blood repertoire included most of the expanded thyroid clonotypes above 0.001.

Worth noting for this clonotype: Its antigen is unknown. A junction boundary mismatches the germline segment, possibly from a read error.

The CDR3 runs to 19 residues. CDR1 SNHLY and CDR2 FYNNEI come from the germline V gene. The source material, RNA transcripts, was used to amplify TCR beta CDR3 regions. First-round RT-PCR with HTBI primers amplified the TCR CDR3 region. A single record per CDR3 protein comes from TCRdb applying MiXCR to the multiplex PCR reads. The sample consists of 350,000 to 400,000 distinct CDR3 sequences, about 16% of them appearing once. Sequenced input: blood. This TCR derives from a young woman with Graves' hyperthyroidism. The chain recombines TRBV2 with TRBJ2-1; 10 bases fit TRBD2. In DNA, the CDR3 is TGCGCCAGCAGCCAAACCCTAACTAAGCTAGCGGGAGCGGGGTATGAGCAGTTCTTC. This encodes CASSQTLTKLAGAGYEQFF.